This is a list of T cell receptor beta chains from one sample in a study of regulatory T cells in long-lasting Graves disease. MiXCR was run by TCRdb on the multiplex PCR reads, yielding one entry per CDR3 protein. The sample has about 330,000 distinct CDR3 sequences, around 15% seen once. This sample also appeared in a second study, on T cells in Graves' hyperthyroidism and ophthalmopathy.

The input for sequencing was peripheral blood mononuclear cells (PBMCs), taken at new diagnosis, from a patient treated with antithyroid drugs. The receptors originated from a woman younger than 35 with Graves disease. Each CDR3 is given with its conserved first and last residue. A D gene is named only where the DNA matches it firmly. Some rows have no size entry. The others give once, few or many, or a class for an expanded clone.

CDR3 protein,CDR3 DNA,CDR3 length,J gene,D gene,V gene,clone size
CASSPTSGITGELFF,TGTGCCAGCAGCCCGACTAGCGGGATCACCGGGGAGCTGTTTTTT,15,TRBJ2-2,TRBD2,TRBV9,few
CATGEQSGNTIYF,TGTGCCACCGGGGAGCAGAGTGGAAACACCATATATTTT,13,TRBJ1-3,.,TRBV6-2/TRBV6-3,few
CSARDIQGSDQPQHF,TGCAGTGCTAGAGATATACAGGGTTCGGATCAGCCCCAGCATTTT,15,TRBJ1-5,.,TRBV20-1,many
CSVVIGGRPDTQYF,TGCAGCGTTGTGATAGGGGGCCGCCCAGATACGCAGTATTTT,14,TRBJ2-3,TRBD1,TRBV29-1,few
CASSLVRSREYSPLHF,TGCGCCAGCAGCTTGGTTCGGTCGCGGGAATATTCACCCCTCCACTTT,16,TRBJ1-6,.,TRBV5-1,many
CASSQDEGRSDTQYF,TGTGCCAGCAGCCAAGATGAGGGACGGTCGGATACGCAGTATTTT,15,TRBJ2-3,.,TRBV3-1,many
CAWARGRASGAFF,TGTGCCTGGGCCCGGGGCAGGGCTTCGGGAGCTTTCTTT,13,TRBJ1-1,.,TRBV30,many
CASSQRDTEAFF,TGTGCCAGCTCACAGAGGGACACTGAAGCTTTCTTT,12,TRBJ1-1,.,TRBV18,many
CASSVTLGQTYGYTF,TGTGCCAGCAGCGTAACTCTGGGACAGACCTATGGCTACACCTTC,15,TRBJ1-2,TRBD1,TRBV28,many
CASSLMRVQETQYF,TGTGCCAGCAGCTTAATGCGGGTCCAAGAGACCCAGTACTTC,14,TRBJ2-5,.,TRBV7-2,.
CSVEAVLADDNEQFF,TGCAGCGTTGAAGCTGTACTAGCGGACGACAATGAGCAGTTCTTC,15,TRBJ2-1,TRBD2,TRBV29-1,many
CASSQAGSPLHF,TGTGCCAGCAGCCAAGCCGGGTCACCCCTCCACTTT,12,TRBJ1-6,.,TRBV14,.
CASSYGGNTEAFF,TGTGCCAGCAGTTACGGGGGAAACACTGAAGCTTTCTTT,13,TRBJ1-1,.,TRBV6-5,many
CASSQEVGELFF,TGCGCCAGCAGCCAAGAGGTCGGGGAGCTGTTTTTT,12,TRBJ2-2,.,TRBV4-1,many
CASRPGGGYEQYF,TGTGCCAGCCGGCCCGGGGGGGGATACGAGCAGTACTTC,13,TRBJ2-7,TRBD2,TRBV27,many
CASSRTSGGASTDTQYF,TGTGCCAGCAGCCGGACTAGCGGGGGGGCTAGCACAGATACGCAGTATTTT,17,TRBJ2-3,TRBD2,TRBV4-2,many
CSATRGETQYF,TGCAGTGCTACCCGTGGGGAGACCCAGTACTTC,11,TRBJ2-5,.,TRBV20-1,many
CSVVGSQETQYF,TGCAGCGTTGTGGGGAGTCAAGAGACCCAGTACTTC,12,TRBJ2-5,.,TRBV29-1,.
CASSFVAEGTKNIQYF,TGTGCCAGCAGTTTCGTGGCCGAAGGGACCAAAAACATTCAGTACTTC,16,TRBJ2-4,.,TRBV28,many
CASSPSPSREQYF,TGTGCCAGCAGCCCAAGCCCTAGCCGCGAGCAGTACTTC,13,TRBJ2-7,.,TRBV11-2,many
CASISGGLGGTGELFF,TGTGCCAGCATCTCCGGGGGACTAGGTGGTACCGGGGAGCTGTTTTTT,16,TRBJ2-2,TRBD2,TRBV6-1,many
CASSLVRGESGQPQHF,TGTGCCAGCAGCTTAGTCCGCGGGGAGTCGGGACAGCCCCAGCATTTT,16,TRBJ1-5,.,TRBV7-9,once
CASSPGTLGQPQHF,TGTGCCAGCAGCCCGGGGACGCTGGGCCAGCCCCAGCATTTT,14,TRBJ1-5,.,TRBV7-8,many
CSVAENTEAFF,TGCAGCGTAGCAGAGAACACTGAAGCTTTCTTT,11,TRBJ1-1,.,TRBV29-1,.
CAHGSPYEQYF,TGTGCTCATGGCAGCCCCTACGAGCAGTACTTC,11,TRBJ2-7,.,TRBV30,.
CASSVDGPTYGYTF,TGTGCCAGCAGTGTGGACGGGCCCACCTATGGCTACACCTTC,14,TRBJ1-2,.,TRBV6-1,many
CASSQDRLRSGNTIYF,TGTGCCAGCAGTCAGGACAGGCTCCGCTCTGGAAACACCATATATTTT,16,TRBJ1-3,TRBD1,TRBV6-1,many
CASSQDLLAINYGYTF,TGTGCCAGCAGCCAAGATCTGTTGGCGATTAACTATGGCTACACCTTC,16,TRBJ1-2,.,TRBV3-1,.
CASSLEGLYGYTF,TGTGCCAGCAGTTTGGAAGGACTCTATGGCTACACCTTC,13,TRBJ1-2,.,TRBV12-3/TRBV12-4,many
CASSTTGGHEQYF,TGTGCCAGCAGTACGACAGGGGGCCACGAGCAGTACTTC,13,TRBJ2-7,TRBD1,TRBV28,many
CASRGSGGGTDTQYF,TGTGCCAGCAGAGGCAGCGGGGGGGGCACAGATACGCAGTATTTT,15,TRBJ2-3,TRBD2,TRBV6-1,many
CASSFEVREDSYEHSGNTIYF,TGTGCCAGCAGTTTTGAGGTCAGGGAGGATTCCTACGAGCACTCTGGAAACACCATATATTTT,21,TRBJ1-3,.,TRBV28,.
CASSSVEGRDQPQHF,TGTGCCAGCAGTTCCGTGGAGGGTAGAGATCAGCCCCAGCATTTT,15,TRBJ1-5,.,TRBV27,.
CSVGAAYEQYF,TGCAGCGTTGGGGCAGCCTACGAGCAGTACTTC,11,TRBJ2-7,.,TRBV29-1,few
CASRAEYRGSEQFF,TGTGCCAGTCGAGCGGAATACAGGGGGAGTGAGCAGTTCTTC,14,TRBJ2-1,TRBD1,TRBV19,.
CSVVPQGASYEQYF,TGCAGCGTTGTTCCCCAGGGGGCTTCCTACGAGCAGTACTTC,14,TRBJ2-7,TRBD1,TRBV29-1,many
CASRSFGANEQFF,TGTGCCAGCAGGTCTTTTGGGGCGAATGAGCAGTTCTTC,13,TRBJ2-1,.,TRBV7-9,many
CASRGAGGVHNEQFF,TGTGCCAGCAGGGGAGCGGGGGGCGTTCACAATGAGCAGTTCTTC,15,TRBJ2-1,TRBD2,TRBV3-1,many
CASGGTSASYEQYF,TGTGCCAGCGGGGGGACTAGCGCATCCTACGAGCAGTACTTC,14,TRBJ2-7,TRBD2,TRBV27,.
CASSTRTAAQPQHF,TGTGCCAGTAGCACCAGGACAGCTGCCCAGCCCCAGCATTTT,14,TRBJ1-5,.,TRBV19,.
CASSRGTGTNTEELFF,TGTGCCAGCAGCCGAGGGACAGGGACGAACACCGAGGAGCTGTTTTTT,16,TRBJ2-2,TRBD1,TRBV3-1,many
CASSQGNAAGTPNEKLFF,TGCGCCAGCAGCCAGGGAAATGCCGCGGGGACCCCTAATGAAAAACTGTTTTTT,18,TRBJ1-4,.,TRBV4-1,.
CASNVGLAGVETQYF,TGTGCCAGCAACGTAGGACTAGCGGGAGTAGAGACCCAGTACTTC,15,TRBJ2-5,TRBD2,TRBV2,many
CASREPGQGVEQYF,TGCGCCAGCAGGGAGCCGGGACAGGGTGTTGAGCAGTACTTC,14,TRBJ2-7,TRBD1,TRBV5-1,few
CASSQVRSGGTDTQYF,TGTGCCAGCAGCCAAGTCCGAAGTGGGGGAACAGATACGCAGTATTTT,16,TRBJ2-3,.,TRBV4-2,many